This T cell receptor beta chain was documented in a study of CD8+CD57+ T cells in acquired aplastic anemia. Study context: When averaged, DNA from sorted CD4+ and CD8+ cells came to approximately 3.2 ug. Study observations and caveats: Patients showed no significant difference from controls in CD8+ Simpson's diversity. Patients and controls had in common around 29 CD8+ CDR3 sequences.

Those patients picked for sequencing had displayed CD8+CD57+ cell expansion on flow cytometry. Blood was sampled before the patients had received any therapy. Genomic DNA constituted the template upon which TCR beta VDJ and CDR3 profiling was performed. Each CDR3 protein gets one entry after TCRdb re-called the reads with MiXCR. The top ten clones hold about 0.8% of a sample with around 430,000 distinct CDR3 sequences, roughly 34% of them seen once. The ends were cut back, 10 bases at V and 2 bases at J, with 17 bases in the middle. CDR3 length: 14 amino acids. The germline CDR1 and CDR2 sequences are WNHNN and SYGVQD (reference sequence). This clonotype was picked up many times. What it binds is not known.

The source is a human donor with aplastic anemia. The J gene is TRBJ1-2, the V gene TRBV10-1; no reliable D call. The sample was sorted CD4+, CD8+, or CD8+CD57+ T cells (not recorded which) from PBMCs. CDR3 sequence reads: CATRATGRNYGYTF. DNA of the CDR3: TGCGCCACCCGAGCTACCGGACGGAACTATGGCTACACCTTC.